Listed below are T cell receptor beta chains from one sample, sequenced in a study of shared clonotypes between healthy human individuals. Assay used: immunoSEQ multiplex PCR; TCRdb lists only in-frame clones, some missing. The sample includes about 340,000 clones, roughly 80% of them seen just once. Sample: memory CD4+ T cells sorted from blood. Receptors originate from a man aged 30 to 39 in good health. CDR3s include the opening cysteine and the closing phenylalanine or tryptophan. Fields, in order: J gene, CDR3 length, D gene, V gene, clone size, CDR3 protein, CDR3 DNA. The D gene is left open where the match is weak. Clone size is not always given. Where it is, it says once, few, many or a class for expanded clones.

j_call: TRBJ1-2
cdr3_length: 13
d_call: TRBD1
v_call: TRBV5-6
clone_size: NA
cdr3_aa: CASSLTGARGYTF
cdr3_nt: TGTGCCAGCAGCCTGACAGGGGCGCGCGGCTACACCTTC

j_call: TRBJ1-4
cdr3_length: 14
d_call: NA
v_call: TRBV28
clone_size: once
cdr3_aa: CASSPGGGWEKLFF
cdr3_nt: TGTGCCAGCAGCCCGGGGGGCGGTTGGGAAAAACTGTTTTTT

j_call: TRBJ1-3
cdr3_length: 17
d_call: NA
v_call: TRBV9
clone_size: few
cdr3_aa: CASSLQAQWGSGNTIYF
cdr3_nt: TGTGCCAGCAGCTTACAGGCACAATGGGGGTCTGGAAACACCATATATTTT

j_call: TRBJ1-1
cdr3_length: 14
d_call: NA
v_call: TRBV27
clone_size: NA
cdr3_aa: CASSRVGRGTEAFF
cdr3_nt: TGTGCCAGCAGTCGAGTAGGCCGGGGAACTGAAGCTTTCTTT

j_call: TRBJ2-5
cdr3_length: 14
d_call: NA
v_call: TRBV6-6
clone_size: NA
cdr3_aa: CASSYLGGQETQYF
cdr3_nt: TGTGCCAGCAGTTACCTCGGCGGCCAAGAGACCCAGTACTTC

j_call: TRBJ2-5
cdr3_length: 14
d_call: NA
v_call: TRBV6-5
clone_size: NA
cdr3_aa: CASREWGQGETQYF
cdr3_nt: TGTGCCAGCAGGGAATGGGGGCAGGGAGAGACCCAGTACTTC

j_call: TRBJ2-2
cdr3_length: 16
d_call: NA
v_call: TRBV7-8
clone_size: NA
cdr3_aa: CASSWFSRSNTGELFF
cdr3_nt: TGTGCCAGCAGCTGGTTCTCCAGGTCGAACACCGGGGAGCTGTTTTTT

j_call: TRBJ2-7
cdr3_length: 14
d_call: NA
v_call: TRBV2
clone_size: NA
cdr3_aa: CARNRVGRGTEQYF
cdr3_nt: TGTGCCCGCAACAGGGTAGGGCGAGGCACCGAGCAGTACTTC

j_call: TRBJ2-1
cdr3_length: 16
d_call: TRBD2
v_call: TRBV30
clone_size: NA
cdr3_aa: CAPIRPGTRNRYEQFF
cdr3_nt: TGTGCCCCGATCAGGCCCGGGACTAGAAACAGATATGAGCAGTTCTTC

j_call: TRBJ2-1
cdr3_length: 16
d_call: TRBD2
v_call: TRBV29-1
clone_size: many
cdr3_aa: CSARTSGSWAPNEQFF
cdr3_nt: TGCAGCGCTCGGACTAGCGGGAGTTGGGCCCCCAATGAGCAGTTCTTC

j_call: TRBJ2-7
cdr3_length: 16
d_call: NA
v_call: TRBV7-9
clone_size: NA
cdr3_aa: CASSLDIPRYSYEQYF
cdr3_nt: TGTGCCAGCAGCTTAGATATCCCGAGGTACTCCTACGAGCAGTACTTC

j_call: TRBJ1-5
cdr3_length: 13
d_call: NA
v_call: TRBV2
clone_size: few
cdr3_aa: CASTYRNNQPQHF
cdr3_nt: TGTGCCAGCACTTACAGGAACAATCAGCCCCAGCATTTT

j_call: TRBJ1-1
cdr3_length: 15
d_call: NA
v_call: TRBV9
clone_size: few
cdr3_aa: CASSVGKGPNTEAFF
cdr3_nt: TGTGCCAGCAGCGTAGGGAAGGGACCGAACACTGAAGCTTTCTTT

j_call: TRBJ2-1
cdr3_length: 15
d_call: NA
v_call: TRBV9
clone_size: NA
cdr3_aa: CASSTGVVSYNEQFF
cdr3_nt: TGTGCCAGCAGTACGGGGGTCGTTTCCTACAATGAGCAGTTCTTC

j_call: TRBJ2-1
cdr3_length: 16
d_call: NA
v_call: TRBV18
clone_size: once
cdr3_aa: CASSPPGGLTYNEQFF
cdr3_nt: TGTGCCAGCTCACCACCGGGAGGCCTAACCTACAATGAGCAGTTCTTC

j_call: TRBJ2-7
cdr3_length: 14
d_call: TRBD1
v_call: TRBV10-3
clone_size: NA
cdr3_aa: CAIKSTGISYEQYF
cdr3_nt: TGTGCCATCAAATCGACAGGGATCTCCTACGAGCAGTACTTC

j_call: TRBJ2-2
cdr3_length: 14
d_call: NA
v_call: TRBV7-8
clone_size: NA
cdr3_aa: CASILSRSIGELFF
cdr3_nt: TGTGCCAGCATCCTCAGCCGGAGCATCGGGGAGCTGTTTTTT

j_call: TRBJ2-5
cdr3_length: 15
d_call: TRBD1
v_call: TRBV27
clone_size: NA
cdr3_aa: CASSSGTGPQETQYF
cdr3_nt: TGTGCCAGCAGTTCCGGGACAGGGCCCCAAGAGACCCAGTACTTC

j_call: TRBJ2-3
cdr3_length: 14
d_call: NA
v_call: TRBV2
clone_size: many
cdr3_aa: CASKDNFDTDTQYF
cdr3_nt: TGTGCCAGCAAGGACAATTTCGACACAGATACGCAGTATTTT

j_call: TRBJ2-2
cdr3_length: 15
d_call: TRBD2
v_call: TRBV5-1
clone_size: NA
cdr3_aa: CASSGLAGETGELFF
cdr3_nt: TGCGCCAGCAGCGGACTAGCGGGAGAAACCGGGGAGCTGTTTTTT

j_call: TRBJ2-7
cdr3_length: 12
d_call: NA
v_call: TRBV2
clone_size: NA
cdr3_aa: CASSDRLGEQYF
cdr3_nt: TGTGCCAGCAGTGACAGACTGGGGGAGCAGTACTTC

j_call: TRBJ2-2
cdr3_length: 14
d_call: TRBD1
v_call: TRBV5-1
clone_size: NA
cdr3_aa: CASSTGQVTGELFF
cdr3_nt: TGCGCCAGCAGCACGGGACAGGTGACCGGGGAGCTGTTTTTT

j_call: TRBJ2-1
cdr3_length: 16
d_call: TRBD2
v_call: TRBV5-1
clone_size: NA
cdr3_aa: CASSDSTGTSSNEQFF
cdr3_nt: TGCGCCAGCAGCGATTCCACCGGGACTAGCTCCAATGAGCAGTTCTTC

j_call: TRBJ2-6
cdr3_length: 15
d_call: NA
v_call: TRBV4-3
clone_size: NA
cdr3_aa: CASSQGNSGANVLTF
cdr3_nt: TGCGCCAGCAGCCAGGGCAACTCTGGGGCCAACGTCCTGACTTTC

j_call: TRBJ1-2
cdr3_length: 13
d_call: NA
v_call: TRBV5-6
clone_size: NA
cdr3_aa: CASSGGFRRGYTF
cdr3_nt: TGTGCCAGCAGCGGTGGTTTTCGGAGGGGCTACACCTTC

j_call: TRBJ2-7
cdr3_length: 14
d_call: TRBD1
v_call: TRBV5-1
clone_size: once
cdr3_aa: CASSARGQAYEQYF
cdr3_nt: TGCGCCAGCAGCGCCCGGGGACAGGCCTACGAGCAGTACTTC

j_call: TRBJ2-7
cdr3_length: 14
d_call: NA
v_call: TRBV7-6
clone_size: NA
cdr3_aa: CASSLKGSTYEQYF
cdr3_nt: TGTGCCAGCAGCTTGAAGGGGTCGACCTACGAGCAGTACTTC

j_call: TRBJ2-7
cdr3_length: 13
d_call: TRBD1
v_call: TRBV6-1
clone_size: NA
cdr3_aa: CATSPQGLGEQYF
cdr3_nt: TGTGCCACGAGTCCACAGGGGTTAGGGGAGCAGTACTTC

j_call: TRBJ1-3
cdr3_length: 17
d_call: NA
v_call: TRBV6-1
clone_size: NA
cdr3_aa: CASSEFYGPERGNTIYF
cdr3_nt: TGTGCCAGCAGTGAGTTTTACGGGCCAGAGCGTGGAAACACCATATATTTT

j_call: TRBJ1-4
cdr3_length: 16
d_call: NA
v_call: TRBV7-6
clone_size: once
cdr3_aa: CASSLDERTTYEKLFF
cdr3_nt: TGTGCCAGCAGCTTAGATGAGAGAACGACGTATGAAAAACTGTTTTTT

j_call: TRBJ2-1
cdr3_length: 13
d_call: NA
v_call: TRBV11-3
clone_size: NA
cdr3_aa: CASSLFWGNEQFF
cdr3_nt: TGTGCCAGCAGCTTATTTTGGGGGAATGAGCAGTTCTTC

j_call: TRBJ2-2
cdr3_length: 17
d_call: TRBD2
v_call: TRBV27
clone_size: few
cdr3_aa: CASRGLAVRLNTGELFF
cdr3_nt: TGTGCCAGCAGGGGACTAGCGGTACGCCTGAACACCGGGGAGCTGTTTTTT

j_call: TRBJ2-7
cdr3_length: 14
d_call: NA
v_call: TRBV18
clone_size: NA
cdr3_aa: CASSTGQGPYEQYF
cdr3_nt: TGTGCCAGCTCTACCGGGCAGGGGCCCTACGAGCAGTACTTC

j_call: TRBJ1-3
cdr3_length: 18
d_call: NA
v_call: TRBV28
clone_size: NA
cdr3_aa: CASSLHPGRGLVGNTIYF
cdr3_nt: TGTGCCAGCAGTTTACATCCCGGTAGAGGTTTGGTTGGAAACACCATATATTTT

j_call: TRBJ2-1
cdr3_length: 15
d_call: NA
v_call: TRBV28
clone_size: many
cdr3_aa: CASNPSVRYVNEQFF
cdr3_nt: TGTGCCAGCAACCCCTCGGTCCGGTATGTCAATGAGCAGTTCTTC

j_call: TRBJ2-7
cdr3_length: 17
d_call: NA
v_call: TRBV10-2
clone_size: NA
cdr3_aa: CASSESTLLTTSYEQYF
cdr3_nt: TGCGCCAGCAGTGAGTCGACCCTCCTGACCACATCCTACGAGCAGTACTTC

j_call: TRBJ1-4
cdr3_length: 14
d_call: TRBD1
v_call: TRBV19
clone_size: once
cdr3_aa: CASSVGQSNEKLFF
cdr3_nt: TGTGCCAGTAGTGTGGGACAGTCTAATGAAAAACTGTTTTTT

j_call: TRBJ1-1
cdr3_length: 15
d_call: NA
v_call: TRBV6-5
clone_size: NA
cdr3_aa: CASRTDSQKNTEAFF
cdr3_nt: TGTGCCAGCAGGACGGACTCACAGAAGAACACTGAAGCTTTCTTT

j_call: TRBJ2-2
cdr3_length: 13
d_call: NA
v_call: TRBV18
clone_size: NA
cdr3_aa: CASSPPGAGELFF
cdr3_nt: TGTGCCAGCTCACCGCCCGGGGCCGGGGAGCTGTTTTTT

j_call: TRBJ2-3
cdr3_length: 15
d_call: NA
v_call: TRBV14
clone_size: NA
cdr3_aa: CASSQWGADTDTQYF
cdr3_nt: TGTGCCAGCAGCCAATGGGGGGCCGACACAGATACGCAGTATTTT

j_call: TRBJ2-1
cdr3_length: 16
d_call: TRBD2
v_call: TRBV14
clone_size: NA
cdr3_aa: CASSQGGGRGHNEQFF
cdr3_nt: TGTGCCAGCAGCCAAGGGGGCGGGAGGGGTCACAATGAGCAGTTCTTC

j_call: TRBJ2-3
cdr3_length: 14
d_call: NA
v_call: TRBV7-8
clone_size: NA
cdr3_aa: CASSQAASTDTQYF
cdr3_nt: TGTGCCAGCAGCCAGGCGGCTAGCACAGATACGCAGTATTTT

j_call: TRBJ2-1
cdr3_length: 16
d_call: TRBD2
v_call: TRBV5-4
clone_size: NA
cdr3_aa: CASSPSTSGSKYEQFF
cdr3_nt: TGTGCCAGCAGCCCTAGCACAAGCGGGAGTAAATATGAGCAGTTCTTC

j_call: TRBJ2-7
cdr3_length: 15
d_call: NA
v_call: TRBV15
clone_size: NA
cdr3_aa: CATSLGGKWAYEQYF
cdr3_nt: TGTGCCACTTCTCTAGGGGGAAAATGGGCCTACGAGCAGTACTTC

j_call: TRBJ2-2
cdr3_length: 13
d_call: NA
v_call: TRBV4-3
clone_size: NA
cdr3_aa: CASRLVGAGELFF
cdr3_nt: TGCGCCAGCAGGTTGGTGGGCGCCGGGGAGCTGTTTTTT

j_call: TRBJ2-1
cdr3_length: 13
d_call: NA
v_call: TRBV18
clone_size: NA
cdr3_aa: CASSPPGDNEQFF
cdr3_nt: TGTGCCAGCTCGCCGCCGGGGGACAATGAGCAGTTCTTC

j_call: TRBJ2-1
cdr3_length: 17
d_call: TRBD2
v_call: TRBV28
clone_size: NA
cdr3_aa: CASSSTGGRGTHNEQFF
cdr3_nt: TGTGCCAGCAGTTCGACGGGAGGGCGGGGTACCCACAATGAGCAGTTCTTC

j_call: TRBJ2-7
cdr3_length: 18
d_call: NA
v_call: TRBV5-1
clone_size: NA
cdr3_aa: CASSLRAATIMSSYEQYF
cdr3_nt: TGCGCCAGCAGCTTGCGAGCAGCTACAATCATGAGCTCCTACGAGCAGTACTTC

j_call: TRBJ1-3
cdr3_length: 16
d_call: NA
v_call: TRBV7-2
clone_size: NA
cdr3_aa: CASSLQGMSSGNTIYF
cdr3_nt: TGTGCCAGCAGCTTACAGGGCATGAGCTCTGGAAACACCATATATTTT

j_call: TRBJ2-3
cdr3_length: 14
d_call: NA
v_call: TRBV30
clone_size: once
cdr3_aa: CAWRGLAVTDTQYF
cdr3_nt: TGTGCCTGGCGGGGGCTAGCGGTGACAGATACGCAGTATTTT